The 15 T cell receptor beta chains reported below all come from one sample, sequenced in a study of blood T cell repertoires in COVID-19. TCRdb's table, derived via immunoSEQ multiplex PCR, lists solely in-frame clones and lacks some. The table shows 200,000 or so clones, with roughly four fifths occurring only once. Sequenced sample: peripheral blood. These receptors were taken from a middle-aged woman with acute or convalescent COVID-19.

The V call is TRBV11-2, the J call TRBJ2-2, with 7 bases lining up with TRBD1. This CDR3 has 16 residues. V gave up 4 bases and J gave up 0 bases; unmatched junction bases: 5. CDR1 SGHAT and CDR2 FQNNGV come from the germline V gene. CDR3 in amino acids: CASSYTGTANTGELFF. The CDR3 coding sequence is TGTGCCAGCAGCTATACCGGGACAGCGAACACCGGGGAGCTGTTTTTT. Full variable domain (missing parts from reference TRBV11-2 and TRBJ2-2): EAGVAQSPRYKIIEKRQSVAFWCNPISGHATLYWYQQILGQGPKLLIQFQNNGVVDDSQLPKDRFSAERLKGVDSTLKIQPAKLEDSAVYLCASSYTGTANTGELFFGEGSRLTVL.

This clone was detected once. J is TRBJ2-2 and V is TRBV30; 10 bases fit TRBD1. J gave up 1 base and V 5 bases, and 4 bases lay outside the gene matches. The CDR3 spans 15 residues. Germline loops: CDR1 GTSNPN, CDR2 SVGIG (reference sequence). CDR3 protein: CAWDRGQLNTGELFF. CDR3 DNA sequence: TGTGCCTGGGACAGGGGGCAGTTGAACACCGGGGAGCTGTTTTTT.

This chain connects TRBV9 to TRBJ1-6; tentatively, D is TRBD1 (6 bases). Germline CDR1 is SGDLS and CDR2 is YYNGEE. The CDR3 is 14 residues long. The germline V and J ends were trimmed by 3 bases and 6 bases, with 10 bases remaining between them. The CDR3 DNA sequence: TGTGCCAGCAGCGCCGGGGGGCTTAATTCACCCCTCCACTTT. It codes for CASSAGGLNSPLHF.

This chain connects TRBV4-1 to TRBJ1-1, with TRBD1 matching 7 bases. The CDR3 extends over 15 amino acids. The germline V gene encodes CDR1 MGHRA and CDR2 YSYEKL. V was clipped by 0 bases and J by 5 bases; unmatched bases: 6. The CDR3 DNA sequence: TGCGCCAGCAGCCAAGATCCACAGGGGATGACTGAAGCTTTCTTT. This gives the protein CASSQDPQGMTEAFF.

The genes are TRBV19 and TRBJ1-5; D may be TRBD1 (6 bases). CDR1 is LNHDA, CDR2 SQIVND, per germline (reference sequence). The CDR3 sequence is 13 residues long. Trimming removed 4 bases at V and 3 bases at J, with 7 bases between. This chain's CDR3 is CASSRQANQPQHF. CDR3 nucleotides: TGTGCCAGTAGTAGACAGGCCAATCAGCCCCAGCATTTT.

The rearrangement uses TRBV3-1 (or the pseudogene TRBV3-2) and TRBJ1-3, with a tentative D call TRBD1 (6 bases). CDR3 length equals 16 residues. CDR1 and CDR2 from the germline V gene are LGHDT and YNNKEL (reference sequence). V lost 5 bases to trimming and J lost 4 bases, with 18 bases between them. CDR3 in amino acids: CASSSTVQGLGNTIYF. The DNA for the CDR3 is TGTGCCAGCAGCTCCACGGTACAGGGTTTGGGAAACACCATATATTTT.

V usage is TRBV19 and J usage is TRBJ1-2; D is perhaps TRBD1 (6 bases). This CDR3 region has 12 residues. Per germline, CDR1 LNHDA and CDR2 SQIVND (reference sequence). The V end lost 6 bases, the J end lost 6 bases, and 11 bases lay between the germline ends. DNA of the CDR3: TGTGCCAGTAGGCCACAGGGTCATGGCTACACCTTC. Translation: CASRPQGHGYTF.

The chain recombines TRBV7-9 with TRBJ1-6; possibly TRBD1 for D (6 bases). The V end was cut by 4 bases, the J end by 4 bases, with 11 bases between. Germline CDR1 reads SEHNR; CDR2 reads FQNEAQ (reference sequence). The CDR3 loop spans 15 amino acids. The chain's CDR3 is CASSSDSEYNSPLHF. The CDR3 coding sequence is TGTGCCAGCAGCTCGGACAGCGAATATAATTCACCCCTCCACTTT.

This chain connects TRBV12-3 or TRBV12-4 to TRBJ2-7; D gene uncertain. The CDR3 runs 13 residues. With 1 base removed from V and 3 bases from J, the gap between germline ends came to 7 bases. The CDR3 loop is CASSLGLNYEQYF. The CDR3 DNA sequence: TGTGCCAGCAGTTTAGGACTGAACTACGAGCAGTACTTC.

This sequence joins TRBV13 and TRBJ2-1, with TRBD2 as a possible D gene (5 bases). This CDR3 is built from 15 residues. In germline, CDR1 is PRHDT, CDR2 FYEKMQ (reference sequence). The germline V and J ends were trimmed by 2 bases and 9 bases, with 17 bases remaining between them. The CDR3 loop reads CASSLSSLAHIEQFF. Written as DNA, the CDR3 is TGTGCCAGCAGCTTAAGCTCGTTAGCGCACATTGAGCAGTTCTTC.

The genes are TRBV7-9 and TRBJ2-7; 9 bases are a match to TRBD1. Germline CDR1 is SEHNR and CDR2 is FQNEAQ (reference sequence). The CDR3 loop spans 15 amino acids. V lost 5 bases, J lost 3 bases, and 8 bases stayed unmatched. In DNA, the CDR3 is TGTGCCAGCAGCACAGGCGGGACAGGGAACTACGAGCAGTACTTC. Encoded protein: CASSTGGTGNYEQYF.

The CDR3 sequence: CSVGPTTGVGATQYF. The DNA of the CDR3 is TGCAGCGTTGGCCCCACGACAGGGGTCGGGGCGACCCAGTACTTC. The chain links TRBV29-1 to TRBJ2-5, with 8 nucleotides matching TRBD1. The CDR3 consists of 15 residues. V was pared by 4 bases and J by 7 bases, with 14 bases of the junction left unmatched. Germline V gene data show CDR1 as SQVTM and CDR2 as ANQGSEA. The variable domain in full, with the rest retrieved from reference TRBV29-1 and TRBJ2-5, is SAVISQKPSRDICQRGTSLTIQCQVDSQVTMMFWYRQQPGQSLTLIATANQGSEATYESGFVIDKFPISRPNLTFSTLTVSNMSPEDSSIYLCSVGPTTGVGATQYFGPGTRLLVL.

DNA for the CDR3: TGTGCCAGCAGCTTAGCGGGGGGCTGGACTGAAGCTTTCTTT. Translated: CASSLAGGWTEAFF. This chain connects TRBV13 to TRBJ1-1, with a possible D match to TRBD1 (6 bases). V lost 1 base and J lost 5, with 11 bases in between. The CDR3 is made up of 14 amino acids. Germline assignment: CDR1 PRHDT and CDR2 FYEKMQ (reference sequence).

This clone has at least ten counts. V is TRBV3-1 (or the pseudogene TRBV3-2) and J is TRBJ2-3; 13 nucleotides match TRBD2. The germline gives CDR1 LGHDT, CDR2 YNNKEL (reference sequence). CDR3 size: 17 residues. Trimming cost V 5 bases and J 4 bases; bases outside gene matches: 9. The CDR3 reads CASSKRTSGSGADTQYF. The DNA for the CDR3 is TGTGCCAGCAGCAAAAGGACTAGCGGGAGTGGGGCAGATACGCAGTATTTT.

This chain links TRBV2 with TRBJ1-2; 7 bases line up with TRBD1. V gave up 5 bases and J gave up 9 bases; unmatched junction bases: 12. The CDR3 is 14 amino acids. The germline CDR1 and CDR2 sequences are SNHLY and FYNNEI. CDR3 residues: CASSLDRFVGRYTF. Written as DNA, the CDR3 is TGTGCCAGCAGTTTGGACAGGTTCGTAGGGCGCTACACCTTC. Full variable domain (rest looked up from reference TRBV2 and TRBJ1-2): EPEVTQTPSHQVTQMGQEVILRCVPISNHLYFYWYRQILGQKVEFLVSFYNNEISEKSEIFDDQFSVERPDGSNFTLKIRSTKLEDSAMYFCASSLDRFVGRYTFGSGTRLTVV.